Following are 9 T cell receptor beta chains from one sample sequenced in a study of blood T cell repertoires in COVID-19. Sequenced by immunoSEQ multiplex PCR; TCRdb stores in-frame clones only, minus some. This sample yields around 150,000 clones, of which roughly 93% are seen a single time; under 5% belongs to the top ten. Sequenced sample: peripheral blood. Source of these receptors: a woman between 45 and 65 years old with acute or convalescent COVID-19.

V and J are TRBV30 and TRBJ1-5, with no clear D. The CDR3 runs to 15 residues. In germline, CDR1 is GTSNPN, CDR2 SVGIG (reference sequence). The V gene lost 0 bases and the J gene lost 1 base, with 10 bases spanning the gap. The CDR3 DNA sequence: TGTGCCTGGAGTGTACGGGAAGCAAGCAATCAGCCCCAGCATTTT. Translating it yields CAWSVREASNQPQHF.

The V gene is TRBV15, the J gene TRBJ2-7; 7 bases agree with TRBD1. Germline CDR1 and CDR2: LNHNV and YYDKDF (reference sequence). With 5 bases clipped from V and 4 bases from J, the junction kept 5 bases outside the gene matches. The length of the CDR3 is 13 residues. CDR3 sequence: CATSPDRIYEQYF. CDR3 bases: TGTGCCACCAGCCCGGACAGGATTTACGAGCAGTACTTC.

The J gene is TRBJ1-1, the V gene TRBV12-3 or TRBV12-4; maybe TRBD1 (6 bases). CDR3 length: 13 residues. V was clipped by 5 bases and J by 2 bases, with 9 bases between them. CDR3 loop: CASSRTANTEAFF. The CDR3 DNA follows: TGTGCCAGCAGTCGGACAGCAAACACTGAAGCTTTCTTT.

CDR3 DNA sequence: TGTGCCAGCTCGCCAGCCTACGGGGGGAGCCCCACAGATACGCAGTATTTT. Residues: CASSPAYGGSPTDTQYF. V gene TRBV18 combines with J gene TRBJ2-3, with 7 bases lining up with TRBD2. CDR3 length: 17 residues. CDR1 and CDR2 from the germline V gene are KGHSH and LQKENI. V was pared by 6 bases and J by 2 bases, with 14 bases of the junction left unmatched.

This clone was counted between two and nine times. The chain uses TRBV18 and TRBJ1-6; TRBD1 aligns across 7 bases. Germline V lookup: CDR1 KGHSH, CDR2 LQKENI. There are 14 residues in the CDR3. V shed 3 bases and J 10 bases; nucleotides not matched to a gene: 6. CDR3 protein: CASSPPDRASPLHF. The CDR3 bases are TGTGCCAGCTCACCTCCCGACAGGGCCTCACCCCTCCACTTT.

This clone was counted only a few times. CDR3 DNA: TGTGCCAGCAGTTTGCCCGGGACGGGAGGAAATTCACCCCTCCACTTT. Translating it yields CASSLPGTGGNSPLHF. The J gene is TRBJ1-6, the V gene TRBV28; D may be TRBD1 (5 bases). The CDR3 is 16 residues long. Between the trimmed V and J ends, which lost 3 bases and 7 bases, there was a span of 16 bases. The germline CDR1 and CDR2 sequences are MDHEN and SYDVKM.

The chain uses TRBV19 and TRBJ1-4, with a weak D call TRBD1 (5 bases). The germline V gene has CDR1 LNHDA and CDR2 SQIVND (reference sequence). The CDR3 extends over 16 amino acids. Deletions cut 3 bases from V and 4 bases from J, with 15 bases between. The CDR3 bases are TGTGCCAGTAGTATTGCGGGGGAGGGGAATAATGAAAAACTGTTTTTT. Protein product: CASSIAGEGNNEKLFF.

Here the CDR3 DNA reads TGTGCCAGCAGCTTTTTTAGTATAGCAGCCCGCTCCTCCTACGAGCAGTACTTC. Translated, it gives CASSFFSIAARSSYEQYF. V and J are TRBV11-2 and TRBJ2-7; D gene uncertain. CDR3 length equals 18 residues. Trimming took 3 bases from V and 0 from J, leaving 21 bases between them. Germline assignment: CDR1 SGHAT and CDR2 FQNNGV.

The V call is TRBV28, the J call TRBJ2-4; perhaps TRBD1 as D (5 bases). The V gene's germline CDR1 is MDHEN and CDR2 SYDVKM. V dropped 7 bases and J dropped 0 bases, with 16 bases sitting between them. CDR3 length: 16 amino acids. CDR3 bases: TGTGCCAGCACCGCAGGGCAGACCGTAGCCAAAAACATTCAGTACTTC. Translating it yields CASTAGQTVAKNIQYF.